This T cell receptor beta chain came from a study of blood T cell repertoires in COVID-19 (dated by TCRdb to the early 2020s). The study in broad terms: Samples from collaborators originated in the United States, Italy and Spain and spanned both the acute and convalescent phases of COVID-19. The samples were drawn from the first 160 participants of the ongoing ImmuneRACE study and from 1,254 subjects provided by 6 global collaborators. The repertoires were released in a freely available public database intended as a resource for research on the immune response to SARS-CoV-2. The dataset comprised deeply sampled blood TCRbeta repertoires from subjects exposed to, actively infected with, or recovered from COVID-19. Nearly every sample came with metadata listing a de-identified subject ID, COVID-19 status, age in years and sex. The material from the prospective study consisted of cDNA or gDNA derived from T cells, B-cell-depleted T cells, or PBMCs. HLA class I and class II types, where available, came from metadata supplied by the sample provider rather than from assay-based typing.

TCRbeta CDR3 regions were amplified from genomic DNA by means of the immunoSEQ Assay, a bias-controlled multiplex PCR. The original methods were these. Within the assay, amplification of reference gene primers was used to estimate how many nucleated cells each sample contained. To quantify the absolute abundance of each unique TCRbeta CDR3 rearrangement, sequence reads were collapsed and filtered. For each sample, productive Simpson clonality was calculated by taking the square root of Simpson's diversity index across productive rearrangements. TCRdb retrieved this table from immuneACCESS and kept in-frame rearrangements only. Not all clones are present; in checked studies, unresolved V genes account for under half, and no reason is known for the remainder. That table gives V, J and clone size, and the DNA gave D and trimming. The sample contains approximately 360,000 clones, around 90% of them found a single time. The top ten constitute approximately 7% of the sample.

In the case of this clone: Its specific antigen is unknown. Base qualities were left out, and no much larger clone turns up one base away.

Each collaborating institution followed its own protocols to collect whole blood in K2EDTA tubes. For TCRbeta analysis, collaborators shipped samples in one of three forms: frozen whole blood, isolated PBMCs, or DNA extracted from either of those sample types. Between the V and J ends, shortened by 6 bases and 4 bases respectively, the junction contains 13 bases. The CDR3 contains 14 residues, cysteine and phenylalanine counted. Just the 42-base CDR3 DNA is kept, in frame starting at base 1. The germline V gene (reference sequence) gives CDR1 as MNHEY and CDR2 as SMNVEV. General findings and caveats noted by the study authors: The quantity of clinical and demographic metadata differed by source and by participant and was supplied without curation.

The sequencing input was peripheral blood. This receptor was taken from a man in his late teens or twenties with active or convalescent COVID-19. The V gene is TRBV27 and the J gene is TRBJ1-5; the D gene is not confidently resolved. Here is the DNA: TGTGCCAGCAGCGCCGACATTTGGAATCAGCCCCAGCATTTT. This encodes CASSADIWNQPQHF.